The present TCR beta chain was sequenced within a study of early T cells in non-severe SARS-CoV-2 infection (dated by TCRdb to the early 2020s). Turning to the overall study: Because TCR sequencing was done on bulk RNA from unsorted whole blood, the alpha and beta chains could not be paired.

The research as a whole found: VDJdb matching was skewed toward anti-spike CD8 responses and likely underestimated virus-specific expansions, missing private and CD4 specificities.

A case-control design nested within a healthcare worker cohort in London, UK, was used, with weekly nasopharyngeal swab PCR tests and blood sampling performed. Between 23 and 31 March 2020, the week of the UK lockdown, healthcare workers were enrolled and then followed up weekly for as long as 16 weeks. V lost 0 bases and J lost 4 bases; the stretch between them is 12 bases long. Via the germline V gene (reference sequence), CDR1 is SGHNT and CDR2 YYREEE. The cysteine opens and the phenylalanine closes a CDR3 of 15 amino acids. Solely the CDR3 DNA is kept, with 45 bases framed from the first base. Receptor amplification or capture employed 5' RACE. Reads for this sample came from a NextSeq 500. To correct for sequencing error and PCR bias, the TCR library protocol tagged individual cDNA molecules with unique molecular identifiers. Both TCR alpha and beta chains were sequenced, and tight co-correlation was observed between alpha and beta sequence abundances in each sample. As for the original processing: Decombinator V4 was used to annotate the V gene, J gene and CDR3 of the TCR sequences. TCRs were defined as expanded if a significant change between any two time points was detected under a Poisson model with p below 0.0001. Abundances of TCRs were expressed as counts per million after normalisation to the total number of TCRs sequenced in each sample. TRAV1-2 paired with TRAJ12, TRAJ20 or TRAJ33 defined MAIT TCRs, while TRAV10 paired with TRAJ18 defined iNKT TCRs. VDJdb, accessed 1 November 2021, was searched for CMV, EBV and SARS-CoV-2 annotated TCRs, with TCRs annotated for multiple antigens excluded. TCRdb took the public reads, trimmed them with fastp at Q25, ran MiXCR for clone calling and kept in-frame beta chains. CDR3 protein duplicates are merged, each entry listing the most common genes and DNA. These V and J calls originate from TCRdb's pipeline instead of the authors' own analysis. The sample records 65,000 to 85,000 distinct CDR3 sequences, 15% to 19% of which are singletons. Around 10% of the sample goes to the ten largest clones.

This clonotype showed up just a few times. Its antigen specificity is not known. Within one base of it there is no much larger clone, and no base qualities were kept. Sequences were obtained from whole blood. This sequence originates from an adult who was a healthcare worker with PCR-confirmed SARS-CoV-2 infection or an uninfected control (not recorded which). The chain joins TRBV5-4 to TRBJ2-3, with TRBD1 as a weak D call on 7 bases. The base sequence is TGTGCCAGCAGCTTGGAACAGGGGAGGTCAGATACGCAGTATTTT. Its protein product is CASSLEQGRSDTQYF.